Below, 29 T cell receptor beta chains from the same sample are listed, as sequenced in a study of cytomegalovirus exposure and HLA in healthy donors. The repertoire was sequenced with immunoSEQ multiplex PCR; TCRdb's copy has only in-frame clones and lacks some. This sample has 200,000 to 250,000 clones, with over 75% found just once. The material sequenced was PBMCs. All receptors come from a woman younger than 35 in good health and CMV-seropositive.

The chain recombines TRBV27 with TRBJ2-7, with 9 positions matching TRBD2. V lost 2 bases, J lost 3 bases, and 11 bases stayed unmatched. Germline V gene sequence: CDR1 MNHEY, CDR2 SMNVEV (reference sequence). The CDR3 runs to 17 residues. CDR3 sequence (DNA): TGTGCCAGCAGTTTAAGTAGCGGGAGACCCTTGGTCTACGAGCAGTACTTC. This encodes CASSLSSGRPLVYEQYF.

The chain carries TRBV5-6 and TRBJ2-1; no clear D. Trimming left V 0 bases short and J 8 bases short, with 9 bases between. The CDR3 totals 13 residues. Germline CDR1 SGHDT, CDR2 YYEEEE. The CDR3 nucleotides are TGTGCCAGCAGCTTGGTGGGCCGTGATGAGCAGTTCTTC. Encoded protein: CASSLVGRDEQFF.

The chain employs TRBV7-3 and TRBJ2-3; TRBD2 matches at 10 bases. Germline V gene sequence: CDR1 SGHTA, CDR2 FQGTGA. Germline trimming cut 5 bases from V and 1 base from J; bases unmatched to any gene: 0. The CDR3 has 14 amino acids. The CDR3 sequence is CASSGTSGTDTQYF. DNA of the CDR3: TGTGCCAGCAGCGGGACTAGCGGCACAGATACGCAGTATTTT. Using reference TRBV7-3 and TRBJ2-3 for the parts outside the CDR3, the full variable domain is GAGVSQTPSNKVTEKGKYVELRCDPISGHTALYWYRQSLGQGPEFLIYFQGTGAADDSGLPNDRFFAVRPEGSVSTLKIQRTERGDSAVYLCASSGTSGTDTQYFGPGTRLTVL.

The CDR3 DNA follows: TGTGCCAGCAGAGGGCGTTGGGGGCGCAAGAGCTCCTACGAGCAGTACTTC. Its protein product is CASRGRWGRKSSYEQYF. The V and J genes are TRBV27 and TRBJ2-7; D might be TRBD1 (6 bases). The CDR3 has 17 residues. V was clipped by 6 bases and J by 0 bases, with 21 bases between them. The germline V gene encodes CDR1 MNHEY and CDR2 SMNVEV (reference sequence).

The chain is built from TRBV19 and TRBJ2-7; 9 nucleotides match TRBD2. The CDR3 is 15 residues long. Germline V gives CDR1 LNHDA, CDR2 SQIVND (reference sequence). V dropped 4 bases and J dropped 4; count of bases not matched to a gene: 8. CDR3 region: CASSTFGTSFYEQYF. In DNA, the CDR3 is TGTGCCAGTAGTACTTTCGGGACTAGCTTTTACGAGCAGTACTTC.

The CDR3 DNA follows: TGTGCCACCAGCAGAGGATGGGAGGACAGGGGTAAAGGCTACACCTTC. Its translation is CATSRGWEDRGKGYTF. This rearrangement joins TRBV15 to TRBJ1-2; 9 positions agree with TRBD1. The germline CDR1 and CDR2 sequences are LNHNV and YYDKDF (reference sequence). The CDR3 is made up of 16 amino acids. J lost 8 bases, V lost 1 base, and 11 bases had no gene match.

The gene calls are TRBV4-1 and TRBJ1-1; 10 bases are shared with TRBD1. The germline V gene has CDR1 MGHRA and CDR2 YSYEKL. With V trimmed by 1 base and J by 7 bases, 6 bases remained unmatched. CDR3 size: 15 residues. The CDR3 protein is CASSQGGGDRGEAFF. CDR3 DNA sequence: TGCGCCAGCAGCCAAGGCGGCGGGGACAGGGGTGAAGCTTTCTTT.

The chain couples TRBV4-1 to TRBJ2-7; possibly TRBD1 for D (5 bases). Looked up from germline, CDR1 is MGHRA and CDR2 is YSYEKL. Trimming shortened V by 1 base and J by 3 bases, and 10 bases separated the two germline ends. The CDR3 contains 14 residues. The CDR3 DNA reads as TGCGCCAGCAGCCAAGTTAGTCAGGGCTACGAGCAGTACTTC. Translation gives CASSQVSQGYEQYF.

The chain couples TRBV28 to TRBJ1-2; no clear D gene. The CDR3 has 14 residues. Germline-derived CDR1 and CDR2 are MDHEN and SYDVKM. Trimming left V 7 bases short and J 3 bases short, with 15 bases between. In DNA, the CDR3 is TGTGCCAGCATCACTGCGGGGTCTTACTATGGCTACACCTTC. Protein sequence: CASITAGSYYGYTF.

The chain uses TRBV5-1 and TRBJ2-1; 10 bases map to TRBD2. The CDR3 has 17 amino acids. With V trimmed by 3 bases and J by 3 bases, 9 bases remained unmatched. The germline V gene has CDR1 SGHRS and CDR2 YFSETQ. The CDR3 protein is CASSSDSLAGVYNEQFF. CDR3 in DNA: TGCGCCAGCAGCTCGGACAGCCTAGCGGGAGTCTACAATGAGCAGTTCTTC.

The rearrangement joins TRBV2 to TRBJ1-4; a weak D match, TRBD1 (5 bases). Germline V CDR1 and CDR2: SNHLY, FYNNEI. V lost 5 bases and J lost 4, with 14 bases in between. The CDR3 has 15 residues. In nucleotides, the CDR3 is TGTGCCAGCAGTAAGGAAGGGGCTAGTAATGAAAAACTGTTTTTT. This encodes CASSKEGASNEKLFF. Full variable domain (outside the CDR3, taken from reference TRBV2 and TRBJ1-4): EPEVTQTPSHQVTQMGQEVILRCVPISNHLYFYWYRQILGQKVEFLVSFYNNEISEKSEIFDDQFSVERPDGSNFTLKIRSTKLEDSAMYFCASSKEGASNEKLFFGSGTQLSVL.

This clone has a single count. This chain uses TRBV18 with TRBJ2-1; D perhaps matches TRBD1 (5 bases). The CDR3 totals 12 residues. Trimming removed 5 bases from V and 9 bases from J, with 11 bases in between. Germline V lookup: CDR1 KGHSH, CDR2 LQKENI. The CDR3 here is CASSSGQGEQFF. CDR3 nucleotides: TGTGCCAGCTCATCAGGGCAGGGTGAGCAGTTCTTC.

This rearrangement joins TRBV30 to TRBJ1-5, with a tentative D call TRBD1 (5 bases). In germline, CDR1 is GTSNPN, CDR2 SVGIG (reference sequence). Trimming shortened V by 1 base and J by 2 bases, and 15 bases separated the two germline ends. CDR3 length: 16 amino acids. The DNA for the CDR3 is TGTGCCTGGAGTGACAGGTACCTTTGGGGCAATCAGCCCCAGCATTTT. Residues: CAWSDRYLWGNQPQHF.

The rearrangement joins TRBV11-2 to TRBJ1-5; D unresolved. The length of the CDR3 is 15 residues. V was pared by 2 bases and J by 6 bases, with 14 bases between. Germline V gene sequence: CDR1 SGHAT, CDR2 FQNNGV. CDR3 residues: CASSLLPGWGQPQHF. CDR3 nucleotides: TGTGCCAGCAGCTTATTACCGGGATGGGGTCAGCCCCAGCATTTT.

V usage is TRBV28 and J usage is TRBJ2-2; 10 nucleotides align to TRBD2. Germline values: CDR1 MDHEN, CDR2 SYDVKM. The CDR3 is 21 residues long. The V and J ends lost 3 bases and 1 base, in that order; junction bases with no gene match: 17. DNA for the CDR3: TGTGCCAGCAGTTTCCCCATTGATCTCCGGACTAGCGGAGAGAACACCGGGGAGCTGTTTTTT. Protein: CASSFPIDLRTSGENTGELFF.

This chain links TRBV29-1 with TRBJ2-3; D not certain. The CDR3 length is 10 residues. The germline gives CDR1 SQVTM, CDR2 ANQGSEA. Trimming left V 3 bases short and J 6 bases short, with 4 bases between. In DNA form, the CDR3 reads TGCAGCGTTGAGGAGGATACGCAGTATTTT. Its protein product is CSVEEDTQYF.

This rearrangement joins TRBV12-2 to TRBJ2-7; the table names TRBD2, a call not compared with the DNA. TRBV12-2 is described as a pseudogene. The CDR3 spans 14 residues. In DNA form, the CDR3 reads TGTGCAAGTCGCCTTAGCGGGAGGCCCTACGAGCAGTACTTC. Its translation: CASRLSGRPYEQYF.

The CDR3 loop reads CATSRVSLAGGGGTDTQYF. The CDR3 bases are TGTGCCACCAGCAGAGTTTCACTAGCGGGAGGCGGCGGCACAGATACGCAGTATTTT. The genes are TRBV15 and TRBJ2-3; TRBD2 matches 12 bases. Germline CDR1 is LNHNV and CDR2 is YYDKDF (reference sequence). V shed 1 base and J 1 base; nucleotides not matched to a gene: 9. The CDR3 consists of 19 residues.

This chain links TRBV7-9 with TRBJ2-7; possibly TRBD2 for D (5 bases). Per the germline V gene, CDR1 is SEHNR and CDR2 is FQNEAQ (reference sequence). Trimming stripped 3 bases from V and 2 bases from J, with 11 bases between. The CDR3 contains 14 residues. CDR3 sequence: CASSFEGSPYEQYF. The CDR3 nucleotides are TGTGCCAGCAGCTTTGAGGGCAGCCCCTACGAGCAGTACTTC. The full variable domain, with the rest looked up from reference TRBV7-9 and TRBJ2-7, is DTGVSQNPRHKITKRGQNVTFRCDPISEHNRLYWYRQTLGQGPEFLTYFQNEAQLEKSRLLSDRFSAERPKGSFSTLEIQRTEQGDSAMYLCASSFEGSPYEQYFGPGTRLTVT.

V is TRBV28 and J is TRBJ2-7; maybe TRBD1 (6 bases). Trimming took off 4 bases at V and 3 bases at J, with 13 bases between the two ends. The V gene's germline CDR1 is MDHEN and CDR2 SYDVKM. The CDR3 runs 14 residues. CDR3 bases: TGTGCCAGCAGTTCCGGACAGCAAATCTACGAGCAGTACTTC. Translating gives CASSSGQQIYEQYF.

This rearrangement joins TRBV6-1 to TRBJ1-5; D is possibly TRBD1 (6 bases). The CDR3 runs to 15 residues. Between the trimmed V and J ends, which lost 2 bases and 15 bases, there was a span of 23 bases. The germline V gene has CDR1 MNHNS and CDR2 SASEGT. CDR3 amino acids: CASSEPSLNSGVGHF. The CDR3 region has the DNA TGTGCCAGCAGTGAACCCTCCCTCAACTCAGGGGTAGGGCATTTT.

This chain links TRBV7-9 with TRBJ2-1, with TRBD1 identical over 9 bases. Germline CDR1 reads SEHNR; CDR2 reads FQNEAQ (reference sequence). Losses at the gene ends were 6 bases for V and 6 bases for J; bases not matched to a gene: 6. This CDR3 has 14 amino acids. The CDR3, as DNA: TGTGCCAGCAGATCCGGGACAGGGATCAATGAGCAGTTCTTC. Its translation: CASRSGTGINEQFF.

The chain combines TRBV11-2 with TRBJ1-1; the match to TRBD1 covers 8 bases. Losses at the gene ends were 1 base for V and 1 base for J; bases not matched to a gene: 5. Germline assignment: CDR1 SGHAT and CDR2 FQNNGV. The CDR3 totals 16 residues. This CDR3 reads CASSLVDREKNTEAFF. CDR3 coding DNA: TGTGCCAGCAGCTTAGTGGACAGGGAAAAGAACACTGAAGCTTTCTTT.

This clone was recorded once. This chain joins TRBV7-9 and TRBJ2-5; 13 bases are shared with TRBD2. The V and J ends lost 7 bases and 4 bases, in that order; junction bases with no gene match: 12. This CDR3 has 17 amino acids. Per the germline V gene, CDR1 is SEHNR and CDR2 is FQNEAQ (reference sequence). The CDR3 protein is CASNRLAGGPGGETQYF. The CDR3, as DNA: TGTGCCAGCAACCGACTAGCGGGAGGCCCGGGTGGAGAGACCCAGTACTTC.

The table lists this clone with a count of one. The chain combines TRBV5-6 with TRBJ2-1; D is undetermined. This CDR3 spans 14 amino acids. Germline loops: CDR1 SGHDT, CDR2 YYEEEE. V was trimmed by 1 base and J by 6 bases, leaving 11 bases between them. Written as DNA, the CDR3 is TGTGCCAGCAGCTTGAGGCTAGTAGTCAATGAGCAGTTCTTC. Its translation is CASSLRLVVNEQFF.

Points on this clone: A much larger clone sits a single nucleotide away, making a read error possible. This rearrangement joins TRBV11-2 to TRBJ1-1; 7 bases agree with TRBD1. Germline CDR1 is SGHAT and CDR2 is FQNNGV. Trimming removed 2 bases from V and 4 bases from J; junction bases left unmatched: 1. The CDR3 is made up of 13 amino acids. CDR3 region: CASSLTGATEAFF. CDR3 nucleotides: TGTGCCAGCAGCTTAACAGGGGCCACTGAAGCTTTCTTT. The complete variable domain, with remaining parts taken from reference TRBV11-2 and TRBJ1-1, reads EAGVAQSPRYKIIEKRQSVAFWCNPISGHATLYWYQQILGQGPKLLIQFQNNGVVDDSQLPKDRFSAERLKGVDSTLKIQPAKLEDSAVYLCASSLTGATEAFFGQGTRLTVV.

The chain recombines TRBV29-1 with TRBJ2-6, with 8 bases lining up with TRBD1. CDR1 and CDR2 from the germline V gene are SQVTM and ANQGSEA. V shed 7 bases, J shed 2 bases, and the junction held 13 bases outside the gene matches. The length of the CDR3 is 17 residues. CDR3 sequence reads: CSAKATSGGPGANVLTF. The CDR3 DNA is TGCAGCGCTAAGGCTACCTCAGGGGGCCCTGGGGCCAACGTCCTGACTTTC. Supplemented by reference TRBV29-1 and TRBJ2-6, the full variable domain reads SAVISQKPSRDICQRGTSLTIQCQVDSQVTMMFWYRQQPGQSLTLIATANQGSEATYESGFVIDKFPISRPNLTFSTLTVSNMSPEDSSIYLCSAKATSGGPGANVLTFGAGSRLTVL.

This chain links TRBV18 with TRBJ2-7, with D possibly matching TRBD2 (5 bases). The CDR3 contains 10 residues. V shed 5 bases and J shed 6 bases, with 5 bases lying between them. Germline CDR1 KGHSH, CDR2 LQKENI. The CDR3 sequence: CASSGGEQYF. DNA for the CDR3: TGTGCCAGCTCAGGAGGCGAGCAGTACTTC. The complete variable domain, with remaining parts taken from reference TRBV18 and TRBJ2-7, reads NAGVMQNPRHLVRRRGQEARLRCSPMKGHSHVYWYRQLPEEGLKFMVYLQKENIIDESGMPKERFSAEFPKEGPSILRIQQVVRGDSAAYFCASSGGEQYFGPGTRLTVT.

V usage is TRBV30 and J usage is TRBJ1-1; D is undetermined. Trimming took 7 bases from V and 1 from J, leaving 4 bases between them. The CDR3 is 10 residues long. From germline, CDR1 is GTSNPN and CDR2 SVGIG (reference sequence). CDR3 loop: CAFRNTEAFF. The CDR3 DNA reads TGTGCCTTCAGGAACACTGAAGCTTTCTTT.